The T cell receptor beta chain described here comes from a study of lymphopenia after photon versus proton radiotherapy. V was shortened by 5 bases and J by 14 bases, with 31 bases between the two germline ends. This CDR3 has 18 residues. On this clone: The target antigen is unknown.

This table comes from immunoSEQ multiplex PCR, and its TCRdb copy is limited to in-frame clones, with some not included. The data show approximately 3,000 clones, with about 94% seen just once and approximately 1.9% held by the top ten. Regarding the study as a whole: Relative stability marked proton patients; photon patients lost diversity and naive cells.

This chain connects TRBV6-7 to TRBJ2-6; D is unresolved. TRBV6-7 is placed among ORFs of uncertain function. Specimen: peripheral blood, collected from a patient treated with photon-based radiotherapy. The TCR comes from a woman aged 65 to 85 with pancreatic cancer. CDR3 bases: TGTGCCAGCAGTGGAGTTAGGCGTATTTACAAGTCGGGCCAACTCCTGACTTTC. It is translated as CASSGVRRIYKSGQLLTF.